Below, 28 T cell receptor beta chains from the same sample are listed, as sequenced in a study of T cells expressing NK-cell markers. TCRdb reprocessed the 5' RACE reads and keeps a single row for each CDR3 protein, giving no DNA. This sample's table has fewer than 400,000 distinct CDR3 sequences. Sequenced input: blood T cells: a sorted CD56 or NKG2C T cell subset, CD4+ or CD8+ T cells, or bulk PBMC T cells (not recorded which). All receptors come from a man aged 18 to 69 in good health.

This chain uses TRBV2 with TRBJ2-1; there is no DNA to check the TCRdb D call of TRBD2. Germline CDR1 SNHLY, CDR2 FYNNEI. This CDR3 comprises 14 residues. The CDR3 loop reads CASPAGLAGNEQFF.

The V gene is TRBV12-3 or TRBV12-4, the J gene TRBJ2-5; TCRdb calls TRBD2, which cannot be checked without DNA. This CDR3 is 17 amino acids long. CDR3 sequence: CASSFRLSSGGQETQYF.

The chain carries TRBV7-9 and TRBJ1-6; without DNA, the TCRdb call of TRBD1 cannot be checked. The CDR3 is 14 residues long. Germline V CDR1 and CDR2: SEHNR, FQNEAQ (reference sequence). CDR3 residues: CASSLTREQSPLHF.

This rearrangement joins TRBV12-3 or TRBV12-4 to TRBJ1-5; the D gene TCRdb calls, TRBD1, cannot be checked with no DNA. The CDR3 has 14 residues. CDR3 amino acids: CASSPVTGLQPQHF.

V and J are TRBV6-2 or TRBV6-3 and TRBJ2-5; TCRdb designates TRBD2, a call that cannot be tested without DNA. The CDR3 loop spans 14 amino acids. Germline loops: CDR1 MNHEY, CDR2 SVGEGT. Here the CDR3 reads CASSYAASRETQYF.

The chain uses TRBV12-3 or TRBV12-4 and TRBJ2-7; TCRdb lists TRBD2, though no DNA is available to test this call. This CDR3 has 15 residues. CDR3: CASSRGLAGGPEQYF.

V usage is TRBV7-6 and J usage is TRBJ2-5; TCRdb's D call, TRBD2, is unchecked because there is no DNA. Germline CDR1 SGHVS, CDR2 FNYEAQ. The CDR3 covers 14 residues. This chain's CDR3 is CASSPSGGQETQYF.

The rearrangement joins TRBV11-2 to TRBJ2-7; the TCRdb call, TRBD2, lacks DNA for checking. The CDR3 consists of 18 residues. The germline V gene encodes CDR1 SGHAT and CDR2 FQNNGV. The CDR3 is CASSFKGTSGGASYEQYF.

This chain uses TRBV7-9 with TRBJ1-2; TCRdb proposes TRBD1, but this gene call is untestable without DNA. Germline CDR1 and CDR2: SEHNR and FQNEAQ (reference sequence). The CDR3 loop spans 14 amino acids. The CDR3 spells CASSLAGDPKGYTF.

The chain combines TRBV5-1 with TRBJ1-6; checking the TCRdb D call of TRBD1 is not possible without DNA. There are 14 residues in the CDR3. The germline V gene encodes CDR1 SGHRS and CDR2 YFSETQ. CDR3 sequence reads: CASSPPAPLAPLHF.

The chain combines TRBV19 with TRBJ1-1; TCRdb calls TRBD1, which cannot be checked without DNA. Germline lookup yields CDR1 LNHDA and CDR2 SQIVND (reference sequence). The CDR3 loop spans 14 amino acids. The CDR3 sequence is CASTQQATNTEAFF.

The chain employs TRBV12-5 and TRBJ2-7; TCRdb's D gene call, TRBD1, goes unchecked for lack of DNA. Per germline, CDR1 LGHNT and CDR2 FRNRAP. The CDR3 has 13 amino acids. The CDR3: CASAPSNLGEQYF. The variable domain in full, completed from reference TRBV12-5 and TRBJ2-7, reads DARVTQTPRHKVTEMGQEVTMRCQPILGHNTVFWYRQTMMQGLELLAYFRNRAPLDDSGMPKDRFSAEMPDATLATLKIQPSEPRDSAVYFCASAPSNLGEQYFGPGTRLTVT.

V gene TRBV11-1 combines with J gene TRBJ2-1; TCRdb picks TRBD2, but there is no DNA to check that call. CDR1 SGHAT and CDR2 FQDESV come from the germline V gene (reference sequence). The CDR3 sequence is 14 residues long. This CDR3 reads CASTAGDSYNEQFF.

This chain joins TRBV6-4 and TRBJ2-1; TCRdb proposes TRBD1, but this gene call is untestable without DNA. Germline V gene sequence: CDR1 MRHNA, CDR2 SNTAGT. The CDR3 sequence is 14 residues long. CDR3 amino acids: CASSEGQGAHEQFF.

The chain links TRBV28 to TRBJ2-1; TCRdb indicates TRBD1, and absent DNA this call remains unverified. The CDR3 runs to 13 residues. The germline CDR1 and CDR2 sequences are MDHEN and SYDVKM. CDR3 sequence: CATRLSGQDEQFF.

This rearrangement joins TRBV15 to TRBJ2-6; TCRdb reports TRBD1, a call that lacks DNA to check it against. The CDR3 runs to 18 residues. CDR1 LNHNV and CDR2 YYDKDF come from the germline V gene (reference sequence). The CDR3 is CATSNPGTSPDGANVLTF.

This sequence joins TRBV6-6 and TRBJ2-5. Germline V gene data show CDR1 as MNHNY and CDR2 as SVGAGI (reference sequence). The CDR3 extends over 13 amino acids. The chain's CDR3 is CASSSPVLETQYF.

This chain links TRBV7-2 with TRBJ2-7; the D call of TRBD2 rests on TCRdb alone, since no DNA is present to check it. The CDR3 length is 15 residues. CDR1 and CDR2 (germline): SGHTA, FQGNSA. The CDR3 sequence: CASSLDGLAGGEQYF.

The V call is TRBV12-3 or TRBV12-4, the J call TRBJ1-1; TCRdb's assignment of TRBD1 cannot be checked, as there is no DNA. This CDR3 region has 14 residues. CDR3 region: CASGWSGRNTEAFF.

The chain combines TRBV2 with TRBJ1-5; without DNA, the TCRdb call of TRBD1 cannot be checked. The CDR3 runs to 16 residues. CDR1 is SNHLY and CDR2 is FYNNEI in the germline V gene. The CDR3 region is CASREQGSGINQPQHF.

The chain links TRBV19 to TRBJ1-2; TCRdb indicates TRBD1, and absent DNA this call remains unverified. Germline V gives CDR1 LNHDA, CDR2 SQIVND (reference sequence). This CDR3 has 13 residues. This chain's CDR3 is CASSTGTGGGYTF.

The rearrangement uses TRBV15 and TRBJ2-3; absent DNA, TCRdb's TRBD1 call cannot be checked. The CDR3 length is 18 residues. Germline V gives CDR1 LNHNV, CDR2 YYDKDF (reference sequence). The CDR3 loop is CATSRGITRDRGSDTQYF.

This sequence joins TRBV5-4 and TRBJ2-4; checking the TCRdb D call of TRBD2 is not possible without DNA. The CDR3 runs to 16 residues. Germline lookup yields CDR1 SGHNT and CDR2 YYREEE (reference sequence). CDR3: CASSSGGGARKNIQYF.

CDR3 sequence reads: CASKERGAYNEQFF. V is TRBV27 and J is TRBJ2-1; the D gene TCRdb calls, TRBD1, cannot be checked with no DNA. This CDR3 has 14 residues. Germline loops: CDR1 MNHEY, CDR2 SMNVEV (reference sequence).

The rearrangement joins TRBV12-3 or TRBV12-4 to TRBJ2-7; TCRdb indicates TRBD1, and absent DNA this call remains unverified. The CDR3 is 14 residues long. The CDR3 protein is CASSLFQGSDEQYF.

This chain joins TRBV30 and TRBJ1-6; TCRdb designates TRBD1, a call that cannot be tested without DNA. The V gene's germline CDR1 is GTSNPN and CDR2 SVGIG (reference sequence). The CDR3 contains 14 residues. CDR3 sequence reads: CAWRARDSRSPLHF.

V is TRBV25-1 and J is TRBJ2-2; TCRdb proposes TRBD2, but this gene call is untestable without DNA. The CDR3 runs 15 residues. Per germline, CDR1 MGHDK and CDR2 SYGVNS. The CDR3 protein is CASSARLAGTGELFF.

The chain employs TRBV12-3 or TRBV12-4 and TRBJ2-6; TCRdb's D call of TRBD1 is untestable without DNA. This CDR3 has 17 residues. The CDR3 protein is CASSGTGSRTGANVLTF.